This T cell receptor (beta chain) was profiled in a study of cytotoxic CD8 clonotypes in ibrutinib-treated CLL. Turning to the study itself: Complete response was seen in 2 patients and partial in some 24; roughly twelve progressed and roughly 14 stayed remitted after a median 68 months. Whole-study findings and limits: An increase in clonality occurred at ibrutinib response, followed by a return toward baseline at progression. Patients showed higher baseline clonality than age-matched healthy donors, and it tracked circulating CD8+ T-cell counts.

Method: immunoSEQ multiplex PCR; TCRdb's copy keeps in-frame clones and lacks some. The sample has hundreds of thousands of clones; roughly 70% are singletons. Details on this clone: Its target is not known.

The TCR was taken from a human donor with chronic lymphocytic leukemia. Specimen: PBMCs, collected after 36 months of ibrutinib treatment.

The chain's CDR3 is CSVGAYDPAQYF. The CDR3 DNA reads as TGCAGCGTTGGTGCCTACGACCCGGCGCAGTATTTT. V and J are TRBV29-1 and TRBJ2-3, with unresolved D. The CDR3 is made up of 12 amino acids. From germline, CDR1 is SQVTM and CDR2 ANQGSEA. V dropped 4 bases and J dropped 10 bases, with 15 bases sitting between them.